Below, one TCR beta chain is given with its context. The sample holds other DNA sequences that translate to the same CDR3. Produced via immunoSEQ multiplex PCR; TCRdb's table is partial and in-frame only. This table holds some 110,000 clones, about 80% found once. The germline V and J ends were trimmed by 6 bases and 2 bases, with 10 bases remaining between them. The CDR3 length is 13 residues. This entry comes from a study of T cell responses to AZD1222 COVID-19 vaccine. The input for sequencing was peripheral blood, taken on day 0 of AZD1222 vaccination. V usage is TRBV12-3 or TRBV12-4 and J usage is TRBJ1-1, with D uncertain. The receptor was derived from an adult in good health. CDR3 residues: CASSPGLNTEAFF. The CDR3 region has the DNA TGTGCCAGCAGCCCGGGCCTTAACACTGAAGCTTTCTTT.